The 20 T cell receptor beta chains reported below all come from one sample, sequenced in a study of blood T cell repertoires in COVID-19. The data were produced by immunoSEQ multiplex PCR, yet TCRdb's version contains in-frame clones alone and is incomplete. The sample has roughly 150,000 clones, 85% to 90% seen once. The sample consisted of peripheral blood. The receptors stem from a woman at least 80 years old with acute or convalescent COVID-19.

V is TRBV6-2 or TRBV6-3 and J is TRBJ1-2; D is ambiguous. Germline V CDR1 and CDR2: MNHEY, SVGEGT. The CDR3 is made up of 13 amino acids. Trimming pared 2 bases from V and 5 bases from J, leaving 9 bases between. The CDR3 reads CASSYVQAYGYTF. The CDR3 bases are TGTGCCAGCAGTTACGTTCAGGCTTATGGCTACACCTTC.

The rearrangement uses TRBV5-4 and TRBJ1-1; possibly TRBD1 for D (5 bases). V lost 2 bases and J 2 bases, leaving 13 bases between the germline ends. The length of the CDR3 is 15 residues. CDR1 and CDR2 (germline): SGHNT, YYREEE (reference sequence). The CDR3 loop is CASSFGGVLNTEAFF. In nucleotides, the CDR3 is TGTGCCAGCAGCTTTGGGGGGGTACTCAACACTGAAGCTTTCTTT.

This rearrangement joins TRBV19 to TRBJ1-1, with 7 bases that match TRBD1. CDR3 length: 15 amino acids. In germline, CDR1 is LNHDA, CDR2 SQIVND (reference sequence). V trimming: 4 bases; J trimming: 1 base; junction bases outside the gene matches: 6. CDR3 protein: CASSTPGQTNTEAFF. The CDR3 DNA follows: TGTGCCAGTAGTACCCCGGGACAGACGAACACTGAAGCTTTCTTT.

The rearrangement uses TRBV11-2 and TRBJ2-7; 9 nucleotides line up with TRBD2. Germline values: CDR1 SGHAT, CDR2 FQNNGV. This CDR3 region has 16 residues. Germline trimming cut 5 bases from V and 7 bases from J; bases unmatched to any gene: 15. CDR3 DNA: TGTGCCAGCAGCCCCCTCGGGGGACTAGCAACTAAAGAGCAGTACTTC. It yields the protein CASSPLGGLATKEQYF.

The chain couples TRBV2 to TRBJ2-1; tentative D call: TRBD2 (5 bases). The CDR3 spans 14 residues. CDR1 and CDR2 (germline): SNHLY, FYNNEI. Trimming pared 8 bases from V and 0 bases from J, leaving 11 bases between. For the CDR3, the DNA is TGTGCCAGCGGACTGTCGAGCTCCTACAATGAGCAGTTCTTC. Its translation: CASGLSSSYNEQFF.

For this clone: The sample contains more than one DNA sequence encoding this CDR3. The J gene is TRBJ1-1, the V gene TRBV18; TRBD1 matches at 8 bases. V shed 3 bases and J 1 base; nucleotides not matched to a gene: 1. The CDR3 is 14 residues long. The germline V gene encodes CDR1 KGHSH and CDR2 LQKENI. The CDR3 coding sequence is TGTGCCAGCTCACCGGGACAGGCGAACACTGAAGCTTTCTTT. Encoded protein: CASSPGQANTEAFF. The complete variable domain, with remaining parts taken from reference TRBV18 and TRBJ1-1, reads NAGVMQNPRHLVRRRGQEARLRCSPMKGHSHVYWYRQLPEEGLKFMVYLQKENIIDESGMPKERFSAEFPKEGPSILRIQQVVRGDSAAYFCASSPGQANTEAFFGQGTRLTVV.

Comment on this clone: One end of the junction fails to match germline, which may point to a read error. V gene TRBV2 combines with J gene TRBJ1-2; tentative D call: TRBD1 (5 bases). The length of the CDR3 is 13 residues. Germline lookup yields CDR1 SNHLY and CDR2 FYNNEI. CDR3 protein: CASSEPAGRPHSF. The CDR3 coding sequence is TGTGCCAGCAGTGAGCCGGCAGGGAGGCCCCATAGCTTC.

V gene TRBV19 combines with J gene TRBJ2-3; the match to TRBD2 covers 11 bases. Germline CDR1 LNHDA, CDR2 SQIVND (reference sequence). V trimming: 6 bases; J trimming: 0 bases; junction bases outside the gene matches: 11. CDR3 size: 18 residues. The CDR3 nucleotides are TGTGCCAGTAGCCGACTAGCGGGGCGCTTTATGAGCACAGATACGCAGTATTTT. Translated: CASSRLAGRFMSTDTQYF.

V usage is TRBV12-3 or TRBV12-4 and J usage is TRBJ1-5; tentatively, D is TRBD1 (6 bases). The CDR3 sequence is 13 residues long. V lost 5 bases and J 7 bases, leaving 12 bases between the germline ends. CDR3 residues: CASSAGAEQPQHF. The CDR3 DNA is TGTGCCAGCAGTGCGGGGGCAGAACAGCCCCAGCATTTT.

This chain uses TRBV5-4 with TRBJ2-1, with a possible D match to TRBD1 (5 bases). The CDR3 covers 15 residues. V was pared by 1 base and J by 3 bases, with 11 bases between. Germline V lookup: CDR1 SGHNT, CDR2 YYREEE (reference sequence). The CDR3 is CASSLQGLSYNEQFF. CDR3 nucleotide sequence: TGTGCCAGCAGCTTGCAGGGCCTAAGCTACAATGAGCAGTTCTTC.

The CDR3 spells CASSSSIAYSYNEQFF. As DNA, the CDR3 is TGCGCCAGCAGCTCCTCGATAGCGTACTCCTACAATGAGCAGTTCTTC. The chain employs TRBV4-1 and TRBJ2-1, with D possibly TRBD2 on 5 matching bases. V lost 5 bases to trimming and J lost 0 bases, with 14 bases between them. The germline V gene encodes CDR1 MGHRA and CDR2 YSYEKL. The CDR3 totals 16 residues.

V gene TRBV7-2 combines with J gene TRBJ2-5, with 7 nucleotides matching TRBD1. CDR1 is SGHTA, CDR2 FQGNSA, per germline. This CDR3 comprises 14 residues. The trim removed 4 bases at V and 5 bases at J, leaving 7 bases unmatched. CDR3 DNA: TGTGCCAGCAGCTCCCCCAGGGGGTGGGAGACCCAGTACTTC. It translates to CASSSPRGWETQYF.

The count of this clone is one. The gene calls are TRBV5-1 and TRBJ1-6; 7 nucleotides agree with TRBD1. Trimming at V came to 2 bases and at J to 7 bases, leaving 3 bases not matched to a gene. The CDR3 totals 14 residues. CDR1 SGHRS and CDR2 YFSETQ come from the germline V gene. CDR3 loop: CASSLQGSNSPLHF. The CDR3 nucleotides read TGCGCCAGCAGCTTACAGGGGAGCAATTCACCCCTCCACTTT.

This clone has a single count. The chain joins TRBV5-8 to TRBJ2-3; 9 nucleotides line up with TRBD2. CDR1 is SGHTS, CDR2 YDEGEE, per germline. J lost 2 bases, V lost 0 bases, and 7 bases had no gene match. The CDR3 consists of 17 residues. The CDR3, as DNA: TGTGCCAGCAGCTTGGCCTCCTCTAGCGGGAACACAGATACGCAGTATTTT. Encoded protein: CASSLASSSGNTDTQYF.

The chain couples TRBV3-1 (or the pseudogene TRBV3-2) to TRBJ1-4; no reliable D call. This CDR3 spans 12 amino acids. Trimming removed 4 bases from V and 7 bases from J, with 7 bases in between. CDR1 and CDR2 (germline): LGHDT, YNNKEL (reference sequence). CDR3 amino acids: CASSRGPEKLFF. The CDR3 DNA is TGTGCCAGCAGCCGCGGTCCTGAAAAACTGTTTTTT.

V gene TRBV18 combines with J gene TRBJ2-3, with no clear D. The germline V and J ends were trimmed by 4 bases and 2 bases, with 10 bases remaining between them. The CDR3 extends over 14 amino acids. Germline V CDR1 and CDR2: KGHSH, LQKENI. The CDR3 loop reads CASSLGLDTDTQYF. The CDR3 nucleotides read TGTGCCAGCTCACTGGGCTTAGACACAGATACGCAGTATTTT.

The chain is built from TRBV7-2 and TRBJ2-5; the D gene is possibly TRBD2 (6 bases). This CDR3 has 14 residues. Germline assignment: CDR1 SGHTA and CDR2 FQGNSA. V was cut by 5 bases and J by 1 base, with 11 bases left in between. The CDR3 is CASSKRRGQETQYF. The CDR3 coding sequence is TGTGCCAGCAGCAAGAGGAGGGGCCAAGAGACCCAGTACTTC.

This chain uses TRBV5-1 with TRBJ1-2; 9 bases line up with TRBD1. The CDR3 consists of 15 residues. J lost 3 bases, V lost 3 bases, and 6 bases had no gene match. Germline CDR1 and CDR2: SGHRS and YFSETQ. The CDR3 nucleotides are TGCGCCAGCAGCTCTACAGGGGGCGCGGACTATGGCTACACCTTC. Translating gives CASSSTGGADYGYTF.

Regarding this clone: The sample contains more than one DNA sequence encoding this CDR3. V gene TRBV7-3 combines with J gene TRBJ2-2, with 12 bases fitting TRBD2. Germline-derived CDR1 and CDR2 are SGHTA and FQGTGA. V was pared by 5 bases and J by 4 bases, with 2 bases of the junction left unmatched. This CDR3 spans 15 amino acids. The CDR3 region is CASSLGLAGTGELFF. The CDR3 nucleotides are TGTGCCAGCAGCCTGGGACTAGCGGGCACCGGGGAGCTGTTTTTT.

The V and J genes are TRBV25-1 and TRBJ2-3; the D is unclear. CDR1 is MGHDK, CDR2 SYGVNS, per germline. This CDR3 contains 14 residues. V lost 3 bases, J lost 2 bases, and 9 bases lay in between. CDR3 DNA: TGTGCCAGCAGTGATCCCCGCTACACAGATACGCAGTATTTT. Its protein is CASSDPRYTDTQYF.